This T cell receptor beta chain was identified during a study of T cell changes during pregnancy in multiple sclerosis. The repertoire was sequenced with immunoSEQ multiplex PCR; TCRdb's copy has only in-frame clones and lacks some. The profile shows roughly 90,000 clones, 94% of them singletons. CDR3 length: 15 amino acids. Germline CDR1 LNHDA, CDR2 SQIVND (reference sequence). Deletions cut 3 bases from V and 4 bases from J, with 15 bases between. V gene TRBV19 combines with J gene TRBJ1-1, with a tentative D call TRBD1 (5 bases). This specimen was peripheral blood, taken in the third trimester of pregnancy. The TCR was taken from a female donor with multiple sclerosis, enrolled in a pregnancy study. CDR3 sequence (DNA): TGTGCCAGTAGTATTAATCCGGGGGGGGGCACTGAAGCTTTCTTT. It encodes CASSINPGGGTEAFF.